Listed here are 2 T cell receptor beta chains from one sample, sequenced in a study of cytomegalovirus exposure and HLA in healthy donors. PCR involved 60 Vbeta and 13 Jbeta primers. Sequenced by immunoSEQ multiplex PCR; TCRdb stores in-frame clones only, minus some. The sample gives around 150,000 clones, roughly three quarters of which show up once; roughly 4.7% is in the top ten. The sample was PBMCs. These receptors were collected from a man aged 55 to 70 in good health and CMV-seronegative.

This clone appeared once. CDR3 sequence: CASSFPGTGFLTGELFF. CDR3 in DNA: TGTGCCAGCAGCTTCCCCGGGACAGGGTTTTTGACCGGGGAGCTGTTTTTT. The genes are TRBV7-2 and TRBJ2-2; 9 bases map to TRBD1. Germline V gene data show CDR1 as SGHTA and CDR2 as FQGNSA. This CDR3 is built from 17 residues. The V gene end was trimmed by 3 bases and the J gene end by 5 bases; junction bases not matched to a gene: 10.

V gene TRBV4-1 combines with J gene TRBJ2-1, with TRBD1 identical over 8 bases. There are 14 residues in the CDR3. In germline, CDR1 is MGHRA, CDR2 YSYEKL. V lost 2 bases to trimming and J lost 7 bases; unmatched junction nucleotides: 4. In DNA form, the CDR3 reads TGCGCCAGCAGCCAATCGGACAGGGTAAATGAGCAGTTCTTC. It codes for CASSQSDRVNEQFF.